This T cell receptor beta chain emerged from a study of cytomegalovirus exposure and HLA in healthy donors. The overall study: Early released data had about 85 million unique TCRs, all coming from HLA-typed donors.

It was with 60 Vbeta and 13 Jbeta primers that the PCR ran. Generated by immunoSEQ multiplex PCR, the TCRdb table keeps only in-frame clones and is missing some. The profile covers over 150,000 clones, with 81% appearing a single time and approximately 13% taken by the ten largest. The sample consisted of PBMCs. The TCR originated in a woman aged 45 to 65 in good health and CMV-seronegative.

The CDR3 nucleotides read TGTGCCAGCAGTGAAGCTTGGCAGAACACTGAAGCTTTCTTT. It is translated as CASSEAWQNTEAFF. The genes are TRBV6-1 and TRBJ1-1; D unresolved. Trimming took off 0 bases at V and 1 base at J, with 6 bases between the two ends. CDR1 is MNHNS, CDR2 SASEGT, per germline. This CDR3 has 14 residues.